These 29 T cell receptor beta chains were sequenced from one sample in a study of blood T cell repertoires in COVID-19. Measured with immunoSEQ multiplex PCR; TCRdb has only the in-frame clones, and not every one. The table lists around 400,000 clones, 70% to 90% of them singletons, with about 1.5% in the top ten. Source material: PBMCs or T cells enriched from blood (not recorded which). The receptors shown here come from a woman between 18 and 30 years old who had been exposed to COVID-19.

In nucleotides, the CDR3 is TGTGCCAGCAGCCAAGTTCAGGGCGGGAGTGGTGAGCAGTTCTTC. It yields the protein CASSQVQGGSGEQFF. The genes are TRBV14 and TRBJ2-1, with 7 bases identical to TRBD2. This CDR3 is built from 15 residues. The ends lost 1 base at V and 9 bases at J; junction bases unmatched: 9. Germline-derived CDR1 and CDR2 are SGHDN and FVKESK.

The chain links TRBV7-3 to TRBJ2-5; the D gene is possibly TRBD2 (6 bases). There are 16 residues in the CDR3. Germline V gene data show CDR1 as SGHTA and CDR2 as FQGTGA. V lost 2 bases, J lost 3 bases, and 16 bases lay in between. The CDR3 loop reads CASSLVFRDSKETQYF. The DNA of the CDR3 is TGTGCCAGCAGCTTAGTTTTCCGGGACTCAAAAGAGACCCAGTACTTC.

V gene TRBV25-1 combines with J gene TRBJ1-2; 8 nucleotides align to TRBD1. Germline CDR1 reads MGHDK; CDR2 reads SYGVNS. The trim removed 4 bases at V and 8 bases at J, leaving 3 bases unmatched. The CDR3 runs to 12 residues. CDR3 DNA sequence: TGTGCCAGCAGTGTCAGGGGGCTCGGCTACACCTTC. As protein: CASSVRGLGYTF.

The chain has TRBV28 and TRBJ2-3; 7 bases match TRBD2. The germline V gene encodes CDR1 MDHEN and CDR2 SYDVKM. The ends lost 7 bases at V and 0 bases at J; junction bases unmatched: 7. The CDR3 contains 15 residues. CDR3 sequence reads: CASTTAGLSTDTQYF. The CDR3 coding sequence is TGTGCCAGCACGACAGCGGGACTAAGCACAGATACGCAGTATTTT.

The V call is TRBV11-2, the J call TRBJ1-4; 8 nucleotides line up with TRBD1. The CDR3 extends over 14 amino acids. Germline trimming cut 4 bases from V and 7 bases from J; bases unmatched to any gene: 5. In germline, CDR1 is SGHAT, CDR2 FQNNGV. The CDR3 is CASSSTTGVEKLFF. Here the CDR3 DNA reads TGTGCCAGCAGCTCAACGACAGGGGTTGAAAAACTGTTTTTT.

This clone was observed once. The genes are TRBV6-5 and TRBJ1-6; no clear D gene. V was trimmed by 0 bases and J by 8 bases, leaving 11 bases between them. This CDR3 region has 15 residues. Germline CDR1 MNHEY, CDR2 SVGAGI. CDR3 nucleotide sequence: TGTGCCAGCAGTTACTCTCCGTCGAGGGATTCACCCCTCCACTTT. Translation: CASSYSPSRDSPLHF.

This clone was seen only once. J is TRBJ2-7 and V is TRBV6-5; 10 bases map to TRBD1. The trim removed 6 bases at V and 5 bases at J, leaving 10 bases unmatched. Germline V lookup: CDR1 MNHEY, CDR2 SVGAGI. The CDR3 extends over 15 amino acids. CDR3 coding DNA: TGTGCCAGCAGCGGAGACAGGGGGCGCTTGGACGAGCAGTACTTC. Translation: CASSGDRGRLDEQYF.

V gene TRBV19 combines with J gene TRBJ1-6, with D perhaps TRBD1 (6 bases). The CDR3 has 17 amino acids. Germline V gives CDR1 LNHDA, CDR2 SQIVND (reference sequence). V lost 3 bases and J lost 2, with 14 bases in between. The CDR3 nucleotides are TGTGCCAGTAGTATGGGGGCTCCAGAGGCCTATAATTCACCCCTCCACTTT. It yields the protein CASSMGAPEAYNSPLHF.

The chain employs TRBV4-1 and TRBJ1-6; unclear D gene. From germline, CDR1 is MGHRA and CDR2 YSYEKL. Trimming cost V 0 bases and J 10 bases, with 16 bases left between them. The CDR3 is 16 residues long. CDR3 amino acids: CASSQDPTARRSPLHF. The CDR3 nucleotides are TGCGCCAGCAGCCAAGACCCCACAGCCAGGCGATCACCCCTCCACTTT.

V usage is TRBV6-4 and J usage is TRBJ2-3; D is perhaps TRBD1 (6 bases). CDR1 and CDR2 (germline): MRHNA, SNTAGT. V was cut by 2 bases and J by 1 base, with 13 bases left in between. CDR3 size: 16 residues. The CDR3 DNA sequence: TGTGCCAGCAGTGACAACGGGGCAGGGGGCACAGATACGCAGTATTTT. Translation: CASSDNGAGGTDTQYF.

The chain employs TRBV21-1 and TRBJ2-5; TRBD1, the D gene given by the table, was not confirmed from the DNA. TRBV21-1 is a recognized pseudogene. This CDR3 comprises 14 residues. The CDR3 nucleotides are TGTGCCAGCAGCAAAGTACCAGGGGAAGAGACCCAGTACTTC. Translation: CASSKVPGEETQYF.

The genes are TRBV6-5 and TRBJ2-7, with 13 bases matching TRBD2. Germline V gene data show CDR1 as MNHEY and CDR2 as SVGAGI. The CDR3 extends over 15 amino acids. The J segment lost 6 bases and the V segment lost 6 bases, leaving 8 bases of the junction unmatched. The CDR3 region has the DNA TGTGCCAGCAGACCCGGGACTAGCGGGACCCCCGAGCAGTACTTC. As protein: CASRPGTSGTPEQYF.

The CDR3 region has the DNA TGTGCCAGCAGCTCGCAGGGTCCCAGCACAGATACGCAGTATTTT. Translation gives CASSSQGPSTDTQYF. The chain employs TRBV11-2 and TRBJ2-3, with TRBD1 as a possible D gene (5 bases). The CDR3 is 15 residues long. Germline V gene sequence: CDR1 SGHAT, CDR2 FQNNGV. Deletions cut 4 bases from V and 0 bases from J, with 11 bases between.

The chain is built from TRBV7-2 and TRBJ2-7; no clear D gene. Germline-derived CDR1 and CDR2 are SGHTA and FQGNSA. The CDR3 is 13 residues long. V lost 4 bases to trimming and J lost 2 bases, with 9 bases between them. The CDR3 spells CASSSGRTYEQYF. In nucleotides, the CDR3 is TGTGCCAGCAGCTCAGGAAGGACCTACGAGCAGTACTTC.

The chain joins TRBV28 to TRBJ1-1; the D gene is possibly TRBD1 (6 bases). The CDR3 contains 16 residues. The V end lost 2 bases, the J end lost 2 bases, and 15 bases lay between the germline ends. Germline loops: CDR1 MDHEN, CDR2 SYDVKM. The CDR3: CASSLIWTASNTEAFF. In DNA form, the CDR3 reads TGTGCCAGCAGTTTAATCTGGACAGCCTCCAACACTGAAGCTTTCTTT.

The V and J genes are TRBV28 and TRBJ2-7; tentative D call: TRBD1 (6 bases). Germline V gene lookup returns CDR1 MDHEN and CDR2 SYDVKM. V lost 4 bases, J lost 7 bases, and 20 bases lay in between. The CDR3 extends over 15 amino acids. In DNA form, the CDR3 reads TGTGCCAGCAGTTCCATCCGAGGGGGTGAGCGGGAGCAGTACTTC. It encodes CASSSIRGGEREQYF.

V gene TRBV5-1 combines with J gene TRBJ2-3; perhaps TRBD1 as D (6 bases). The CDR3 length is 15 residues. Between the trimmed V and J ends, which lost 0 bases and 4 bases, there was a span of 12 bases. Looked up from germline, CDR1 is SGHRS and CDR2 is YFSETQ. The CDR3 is CASSLVTGIADTQYF. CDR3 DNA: TGCGCCAGCAGCTTGGTAACAGGGATAGCAGATACGCAGTATTTT.

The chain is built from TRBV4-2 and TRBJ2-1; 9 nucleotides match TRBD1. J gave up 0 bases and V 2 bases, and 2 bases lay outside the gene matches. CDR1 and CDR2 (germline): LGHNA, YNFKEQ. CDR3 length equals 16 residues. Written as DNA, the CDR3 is TGTGCCAGCAGCCAACAGACAGGGGGCTCCTACAATGAGCAGTTCTTC. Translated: CASSQQTGGSYNEQFF.

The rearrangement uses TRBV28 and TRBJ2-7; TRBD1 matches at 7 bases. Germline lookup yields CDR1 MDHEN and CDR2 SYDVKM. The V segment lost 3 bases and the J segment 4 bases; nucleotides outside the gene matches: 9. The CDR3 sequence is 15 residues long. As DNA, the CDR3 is TGTGCCAGCAGTTTTTCAAAAGGGGGCTTTTACGAGCAGTACTTC. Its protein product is CASSFSKGGFYEQYF.

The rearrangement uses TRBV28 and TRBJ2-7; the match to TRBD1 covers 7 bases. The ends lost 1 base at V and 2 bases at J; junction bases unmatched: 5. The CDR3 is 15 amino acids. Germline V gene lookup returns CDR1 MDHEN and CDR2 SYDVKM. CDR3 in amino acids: CASSLSGTVTYEQYF. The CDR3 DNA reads TGTGCCAGCAGTTTATCTGGGACAGTCACCTACGAGCAGTACTTC.

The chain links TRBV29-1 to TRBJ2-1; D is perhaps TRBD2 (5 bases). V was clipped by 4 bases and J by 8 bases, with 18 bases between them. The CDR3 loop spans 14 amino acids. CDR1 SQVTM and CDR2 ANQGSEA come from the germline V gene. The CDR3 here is CSVATLEVIDEQFF. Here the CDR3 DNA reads TGCAGCGTTGCAACACTAGAGGTGATTGATGAGCAGTTCTTC.

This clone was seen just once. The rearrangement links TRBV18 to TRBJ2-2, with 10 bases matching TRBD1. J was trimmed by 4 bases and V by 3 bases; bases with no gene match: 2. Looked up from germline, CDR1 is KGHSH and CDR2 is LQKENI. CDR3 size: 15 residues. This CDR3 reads CASSPGQGITGELFF. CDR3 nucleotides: TGTGCCAGCTCACCGGGACAGGGGATCACCGGGGAGCTGTTTTTT.

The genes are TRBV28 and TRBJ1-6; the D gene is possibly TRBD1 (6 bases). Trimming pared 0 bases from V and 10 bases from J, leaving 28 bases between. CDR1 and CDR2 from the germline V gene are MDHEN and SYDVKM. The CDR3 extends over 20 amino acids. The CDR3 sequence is CASSLWGGTGPGALRSPLHF. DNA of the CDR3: TGTGCCAGCAGTTTATGGGGCGGTACGGGACCAGGGGCACTAAGGTCACCCCTCCACTTT.

The CDR3 DNA sequence: TGTGCCAGCAGAGTAGCGGGGAGGGGGTTGGGGCAGTTCTTC. Its translation: CASRVAGRGLGQFF. This rearrangement joins TRBV13 to TRBJ2-1; 8 bases are shared with TRBD2. The CDR3 runs to 14 residues. CDR1 and CDR2 from the germline V gene are PRHDT and FYEKMQ (reference sequence). V was pared by 6 bases and J by 12 bases, with 13 bases of the junction left unmatched.

For the CDR3, the DNA is TGTGCCAGTAGTAAATTGGGGCCCGAGAACACTGAAGCTTTCTTT. It encodes CASSKLGPENTEAFF. The rearrangement uses TRBV19 and TRBJ1-1, with D possibly TRBD1 on 5 matching bases. CDR1 and CDR2 (germline): LNHDA, SQIVND (reference sequence). V lost 4 bases and J 1 base, leaving 13 bases between the germline ends. This CDR3 has 15 residues.

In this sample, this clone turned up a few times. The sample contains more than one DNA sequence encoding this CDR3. This CDR3 is CASSSPGNTIYF. DNA of the CDR3: TGTGCCAGCAGTTCCCCGGGAAACACCATATATTTT. V usage is TRBV28 and J usage is TRBJ1-3; D not resolved. Per germline, CDR1 MDHEN and CDR2 SYDVKM. This CDR3 has 12 residues. V was shortened by 4 bases and J by 4 bases, with 5 bases between the two germline ends.

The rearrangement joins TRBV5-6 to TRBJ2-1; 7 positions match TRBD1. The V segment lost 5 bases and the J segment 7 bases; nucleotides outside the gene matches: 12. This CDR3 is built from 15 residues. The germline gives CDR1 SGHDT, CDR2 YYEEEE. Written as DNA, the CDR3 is TGTGCCAGCAGGAAGCTAGAGGGGGCGCGGAATGAGCAGTTCTTC. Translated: CASRKLEGARNEQFF.

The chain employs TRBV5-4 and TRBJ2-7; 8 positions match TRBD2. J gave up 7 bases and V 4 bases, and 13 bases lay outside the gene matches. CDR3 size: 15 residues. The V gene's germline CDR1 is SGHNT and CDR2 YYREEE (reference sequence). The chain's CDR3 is CASSPLSGGPREQYF. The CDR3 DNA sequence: TGTGCCAGCAGCCCCCTGTCGGGGGGGCCGAGGGAGCAGTACTTC.

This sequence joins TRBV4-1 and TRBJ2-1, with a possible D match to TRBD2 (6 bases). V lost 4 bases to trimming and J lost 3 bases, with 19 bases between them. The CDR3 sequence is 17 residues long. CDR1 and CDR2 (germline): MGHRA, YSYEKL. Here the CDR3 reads CASSPGPGTPVYNEQFF. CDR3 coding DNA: TGCGCCAGCAGCCCTGGTCCCGGGACTCCCGTCTACAATGAGCAGTTCTTC.